This paragraph covers one T cell receptor (beta chain) sequence. What antigen it recognizes has not been identified. Base-call qualities are not available, and no considerably larger clone is one nucleotide away. Survey-level immunoSEQ TCR-beta sequencing was performed on DNA from CEF-cultured naive and memory CD4+ T cells. The source study handled its data this way. During preprocessing, nonproductive sequences were removed, as were CDR3s that did not start with C, did not end with F or W, or were shorter than 7 amino acids. Antigen-specific clonotypes were called with the MANAFEST web app on the basis of expansion relative to the reference and to other culture wells. A clone counted as positive if significantly expanded in 2 of 3 replicate wells versus the reference culture at FDR below 0.05. For a clone to be considered positive, significant expansion relative to all other tandem wells and an odds ratio above 5 were also required. Cultured and uncultured naive and memory CD4+ repertoires were searched for previously identified spike- and CEF-reactive CDR3s. CDR3 homology was quantified as pairwise Levenshtein distance, calculated with the stringdist R package after three terminal residues were trimmed from each end. The immuneACCESS repertoire file appears here via TCRdb, limited to in-frame rearrangements. These files lack a portion of the clones; in checked studies, under half of the deficit traces to unresolved V genes, and the cause of the others is not known. V and J calls plus clone size are reproduced from that table; the DNA served to infer D and trimming. The sample includes 40,000 or so clones, with roughly 84% observed a single time. The ten largest clones take up approximately 4.5% of the sample.

To separate naive from memory CD4+ T cells, cryopreserved PBMCs first underwent CD4 enrichment and then EasySep naive CD4+ T cell enrichment. For 10 days, sorted naive or memory CD4+ T cells (roughly 100,000) were cultured at a 1:1 ratio with T cell-depleted PBMCs and CEF peptides. Each peptide culture condition was generally run in triplicate replicate wells. Ficoll-Paque PLUS gradient centrifugation was used to isolate PBMCs from either whole blood or leukapheresis product. The PBMCs went either fresh into the expansion assay or into cryopreservation at -140 degrees C. The QIAamp Micro DNA Kit was used to extract genomic DNA from the CD4+ T cells. The sample belongs to a study of CD4 T cells in relation to SARS-CoV-2 and coronaviruses (dated by TCRdb to the early 2020s). For context, the study as a whole: In the ViraFEST assay, PBMCs were grown with antigen for around nine days, and TCR beta CDR3s were then sequenced to identify antigen-specific clonal expansions. The study assessed, at the TCR clonotype level, memory CD4+ T cell crossreactivity between SARS-CoV-2 and common cold coronavirus spike proteins. The roughly 12 convalescent patients included 8 males and 4 females; two subjects were Hispanic. Shared crossreactive spike epitopes were mapped to their HLA restriction using patient-derived lymphoblastoid cell lines. Samples from three pre-COVID donors and the naive versus memory experiments were sequenced with the Adaptive Biotechnologies TCR-sequencing kit; other data were Illumina-based. A different TCR-beta assay, based on Illumina, was used to sequence expansion assays from other donors in the study. Across all 12 patients in the convalescent cohort, the median age was roughly 36 years, with a range of 21 to 72 years.

Findings and caveats that apply to the study as a whole: Compared with monoreactive clones, crossreactive clones had significantly weaker SARS-CoV-2-driven expansion, a result consistent with antigenic imprinting. The study was constrained by small numbers of patients and of tested TCRs. Sequencing naive versus memory cells indicated that the assay picks up memory recall responses, not primary responses primed during culture. Pre-pandemic and post-infection samples were not both contributed by any donor, so tracing of the source of pre-existing responses was limited. Since the crossreactivity analysis centred on spike protein, crossreactivity against other viral proteins was not assessed. Memory CD4+ clonotypes crossrecognizing SARS-CoV-2 and at least one common cold coronavirus spike were found in 50% to 80% of donors.

Measured from the cysteine to the phenylalanine, the CDR3 is 14 residues long. CDR3 DNA only is kept here, 42 bases in frame from base 1. V gives up 5 bases and J gives up 8 bases, and the segment between their germline ends measures 16 bases. CDR1 and CDR2, per the germline V gene, are MNHEY and SVGAGI. The sample taken for sequencing was naive CD4+ T cells from PBMCs, cultured in vitro. The cell subset or site label for this specimen denotes: naive CD4+ T cells isolated by negative enrichment. The TCR sequence derives from an adult with COVID-19. The rearrangement combines TRBV6-5 with TRBJ2-1; a tentative D call is TRBD1 (6 bases match). The CDR3 is CASSPIQGWDEQFF. The DNA sequence reads TGTGCCAGCAGTCCCATCCAGGGGTGGGATGAGCAGTTCTTC.